The 32 T cell receptor beta chains below come from one sample, sequenced in a study of T cells in Graves' hyperthyroidism and ophthalmopathy. Authors of the study amplified TCR beta CDR3 regions from RNA transcripts. When the TCR CDR3 underwent first-round RT-PCR, the HTBI primer set was used. Using its own MiXCR run on the multiplex PCR reads, TCRdb lists one record per CDR3 protein. The sample has 250,000 to 350,000 distinct CDR3 sequences; 17% are singletons. Sequencing used blood. The receptors were gathered from a woman aged 55-75 years with Graves' ophthalmopathy.

This clonotype occurred many times. This chain connects TRBV20-1 to TRBJ2-7; TRBD1 or TRBD2 may be the D gene (5 bases each). Germline loops: CDR1 DFQATT, CDR2 SNEGSKA (reference sequence). The CDR3 covers 12 residues. V gave up 5 bases and J gave up 6 bases, with 14 bases separating them. The DNA of the CDR3 is TGCAGTGCTCGGGACCCCCGAAGCGAGCAGTACTTC. Its translation: CSARDPRSEQYF.

This chain joins TRBV9 and TRBJ1-3; 7 positions agree with TRBD1. CDR1 and CDR2 (germline): SGDLS, YYNGEE. The CDR3 is made up of 16 amino acids. V gave up 3 bases and J gave up 0 bases; unmatched junction bases: 6. CDR3 region: CASSDRGPHSGNTIYF. The CDR3, as DNA: TGTGCCAGCAGCGACAGGGGACCCCACTCTGGAAACACCATATATTTT. Drawing the rest from reference TRBV9 and TRBJ1-3, the complete variable domain is DSGVTQTPKHLITATGQRVTLRCSPRSGDLSVYWYQQSLDQGLQFLIQYYNGEERAKGNILERFSAQQFPDLHSELNLSSLELGDSALYFCASSDRGPHSGNTIYFGEGSWLTVV.

V is TRBV18 and J is TRBJ2-3; no definite D call. The CDR3 loop spans 12 amino acids. V was trimmed by 6 bases and J by 9 bases, leaving 13 bases between them. CDR1 is KGHSH, CDR2 LQKENI, per germline. The CDR3 sequence: CASSQDQRTQYF. The DNA for the CDR3 is TGTGCCAGCTCCCAAGACCAGAGGACGCAGTATTTT.

In its sample, this clonotype was seen many times. CDR3 DNA: TGTGCGGTTAGGCTAGCGGGAATCCCCCACGAGCAGTACTTC. This codes for CAVRLAGIPHEQYF. The chain uses TRBV28 and TRBJ2-7, with 9 bases aligning to TRBD2. This CDR3 is 14 amino acids long. The V gene's germline CDR1 is MDHEN and CDR2 SYDVKM.

This clonotype was recorded many times. The CDR3 here is CSARDGLTGLEQYF. The DNA for the CDR3 is TGCAGTGCTAGAGATGGGCTGACTGGGCTCGAGCAGTACTTC. The rearrangement uses TRBV20-1 and TRBJ2-7; D not resolved. In germline, CDR1 is DFQATT, CDR2 SNEGSKA (reference sequence). CDR3 length: 14 residues. Between the trimmed V and J ends, which lost 0 bases and 6 bases, there was a span of 15 bases.

This clonotype was detected ten times or more. The chain recombines TRBV12-5 with TRBJ2-1, with TRBD1 matching 9 bases. This CDR3 has 15 amino acids. Germline V gene sequence: CDR1 LGHNT, CDR2 FRNRAP. Germline trimming cut 2 bases from V and 12 bases from J; bases unmatched to any gene: 11. CDR3 region: CASGLQGQGPRGQFF. DNA of the CDR3: TGTGCTAGTGGTTTGCAGGGACAGGGACCGAGGGGGCAGTTCTTC.

Ten or more counts support this clonotype. V is TRBV27 and J is TRBJ2-5, with D hard to call. The CDR3 extends over 14 amino acids. In germline, CDR1 is MNHEY, CDR2 SMNVEV (reference sequence). V lost 5 bases and J lost 7, with 17 bases in between. The CDR3 region is CASSRRPGYGTQYF. The CDR3, as DNA: TGTGCCAGCAGTCGCCGACCCGGCTACGGGACCCAGTACTTC.

This clonotype was counted many times. J is TRBJ2-5 and V is TRBV12-3 or TRBV12-4; 10 bases agree with TRBD1. The CDR3 runs to 15 residues. V lost 2 bases, J lost 5 bases, and 5 bases stayed unmatched. In DNA, the CDR3 is TGTGCCAGCAGTTTAAGGACAGGGGGAGGGGAGACCCAGTACTTC. Its translation is CASSLRTGGGETQYF.

This clonotype was counted at least ten times. V gene TRBV18 combines with J gene TRBJ1-1; 7 bases map to TRBD1. The germline CDR1 and CDR2 sequences are KGHSH and LQKENI. The CDR3 covers 15 residues. V gave up 6 bases and J gave up 2 bases; unmatched junction bases: 9. The CDR3 region is CASSQTQGRNTEAFF. The DNA of the CDR3 is TGTGCCAGCTCTCAAACACAGGGGAGAAACACTGAAGCTTTCTTT.

This clonotype showed up many times. The chain has TRBV27 and TRBJ1-2; 7 bases align to TRBD1. CDR3 length equals 15 residues. The ends lost 5 bases at V and 5 bases at J; junction bases unmatched: 11. In germline, CDR1 is MNHEY, CDR2 SMNVEV (reference sequence). The DNA for the CDR3 is TGTGCCAGCAGTGAGGGACAGTTGGGGAATTATGGCTACACCTTC. Its translation is CASSEGQLGNYGYTF.

There are many counts of this clonotype. V usage is TRBV12-3 or TRBV12-4 and J usage is TRBJ2-5; 8 nucleotides agree with TRBD1. This CDR3 has 14 residues. V lost 6 bases, J lost 7 bases, and 10 bases stayed unmatched. The CDR3 here is CASSNGQGLGTQYF. The CDR3 DNA reads as TGTGCCAGCAGCAACGGACAGGGATTGGGGACCCAGTACTTC.

V gene TRBV4-3 combines with J gene TRBJ1-3; D call uncertain. V lost 2 bases and J lost 7, with 12 bases in between. The CDR3 is 14 residues long. CDR1 and CDR2 from the germline V gene are LGHNA and YSLEER. This CDR3 reads CASSQLVARNTIYF. As DNA, the CDR3 is TGCGCCAGCAGCCAACTGGTGGCTCGGAACACCATATATTTT.

J is TRBJ2-2 and V is TRBV3-1; perhaps TRBD1 as D (6 bases). Germline V gene sequence: CDR1 LGHDT, CDR2 YNNKEL (reference sequence). This CDR3 spans 13 amino acids. V was clipped by 4 bases and J by 8 bases, with 11 bases between them. CDR3 amino acids: CASSRQGPGELFF. DNA for the CDR3: TGTGCCAGCAGCCGCCAGGGGCCAGGGGAGCTGTTTTTT.

The chain combines TRBV5-4 with TRBJ2-1; 8 bases map to TRBD2. Germline lookup yields CDR1 SGHNT and CDR2 YYREEE (reference sequence). The CDR3 sequence is 15 residues long. J was trimmed by 6 bases and V by 1 base; bases with no gene match: 6. The CDR3 nucleotides are TGTGCCAGCAGCTTGCTGTCTAGCGGGCGCAATGAGCAGTTCTTC. This codes for CASSLLSSGRNEQFF.

This clonotype was picked up one time. A single base separates this from a much larger clone, so it may be a read error. The gene calls are TRBV5-4 and TRBJ2-6; the D gene is possibly TRBD1 (6 bases). The CDR3 totals 15 residues. In germline, CDR1 is SGHNT, CDR2 YYREEE (reference sequence). V lost 4 bases and J 0 bases, leaving 8 bases between the germline ends. The CDR3 bases are TGTGCCAGCAGCGTGGACAGCTCTGGGGCCAACGTCCTGACTTTC. The encoded protein is CASSVDSSGANVLTF.

This clonotype was observed at least ten times. The chain uses TRBV11-2 and TRBJ2-2; D might be TRBD1 or TRBD2, each matching 6 bases. The V gene's germline CDR1 is SGHAT and CDR2 FQNNGV. CDR3 size: 16 residues. Trimming pared 5 bases from V and 6 bases from J, leaving 19 bases between. In DNA, the CDR3 is TGTGCCAGCAGCCCCCAGGGGTTAGGGGGGTCCGGGGAGCTGTTTTTT. Amino acids: CASSPQGLGGSGELFF.

V usage is TRBV5-1 and J usage is TRBJ1-4; D remains unclear. The germline V gene encodes CDR1 SGHRS and CDR2 YFSETQ. Trimming stripped 0 bases from V and 8 bases from J, with 11 bases between. The CDR3 runs 14 residues. This chain's CDR3 is CASSLENSPEKLFF. The CDR3 region has the DNA TGCGCCAGCAGCTTGGAGAATTCACCGGAAAAACTGTTTTTT.

This clonotype was picked up many times. The chain couples TRBV2 to TRBJ2-3; either TRBD1 or TRBD2 may fit D (6 bases each). The CDR3 length is 12 residues. V was clipped by 9 bases and J by 6 bases, with 13 bases between them. Per germline, CDR1 SNHLY and CDR2 FYNNEI. The CDR3, as DNA: TGTGCCAGTGCAGGGGAGGTGGATACGCAGTATTTT. Its protein product is CASAGEVDTQYF.

This clonotype was found many times. The chain combines TRBV5-6 with TRBJ2-2; D is undetermined. The CDR3 covers 14 residues. Germline-derived CDR1 and CDR2 are SGHDT and YYEEEE. Between the trimmed V and J ends, which lost 0 bases and 6 bases, there was a span of 9 bases. CDR3 bases: TGTGCCAGCAGCTTGGCACCGTTAGCCGGGGAGCTGTTTTTT. It translates to CASSLAPLAGELFF.

The rearrangement uses TRBV5-1 and TRBJ2-5; possibly TRBD1 for D (5 bases). CDR1 is SGHRS and CDR2 is YFSETQ in the germline V gene. The CDR3 consists of 12 residues. V shed 0 bases and J shed 7 bases, with 7 bases lying between them. DNA for the CDR3: TGCGCCAGCAGCTTGGGGCAGGGGACCCAGTACTTC. Its protein product is CASSLGQGTQYF.

This clonotype was seen a handful of times. CDR3 in amino acids: CASSGRHSPLHF. In DNA form, the CDR3 reads TGTGCCAGTAGTGGGCGCCATTCACCCCTCCACTTT. The chain uses TRBV19 and TRBJ1-6; D ambiguous. The V end was cut by 5 bases, the J end by 8 bases, with 7 bases between. Germline V lookup: CDR1 LNHDA, CDR2 SQIVND (reference sequence). The CDR3 runs to 12 residues.

This clonotype was found many times. The genes are TRBV7-2 and TRBJ2-7; perhaps TRBD2 as D (5 bases). The germline V and J ends were trimmed by 5 bases and 2 bases, with 13 bases remaining between them. The germline V gene has CDR1 SGHTA and CDR2 FQGNSA. The CDR3 loop spans 14 amino acids. The CDR3: CASSRGLSAYEQYF. CDR3 DNA: TGTGCCAGCAGCCGTGGACTGAGTGCCTACGAGCAGTACTTC.

This clonotype appeared many times. This chain connects TRBV20-1 to TRBJ2-1; 7 bases are a match to TRBD2. J lost 8 bases, V lost 3 bases, and 13 bases had no gene match. The germline CDR1 and CDR2 sequences are DFQATT and SNEGSKA (reference sequence). The CDR3 is made up of 15 amino acids. In nucleotides, the CDR3 is TGCAGTGCTAGCGGGGGGTCGGGGATGTCCGATGAGCAGTTCTTC. It yields the protein CSASGGSGMSDEQFF.

This clonotype was seen ten or more times. The gene calls are TRBV7-8 and TRBJ2-3, with TRBD2 matching over 7 bases. This CDR3 is 13 amino acids long. Losses at the gene ends were 5 bases for V and 6 bases for J; bases not matched to a gene: 5. In germline, CDR1 is SGHVS, CDR2 FQNEAQ. As DNA, the CDR3 is TGTGCCAGCAGCCCAGCGGGGTTTGATACGCAGTATTTT. Protein: CASSPAGFDTQYF.

A few counts support this clonotype. This chain links TRBV10-3 with TRBJ2-7; 7 bases line up with TRBD2. CDR1 ENHRY and CDR2 SYGVKD come from the germline V gene. There are 13 residues in the CDR3. The V and J ends lost 9 bases and 5 bases, in that order; junction bases with no gene match: 10. As DNA, the CDR3 is TGTGCCATAGAGGGCGTGGGGGGGGACGAGCAGTACTTC. It specifies CAIEGVGGDEQYF.

Only a few counts were recorded for this clonotype. The rearrangement joins TRBV4-1 to TRBJ2-2, with D perhaps given as TRBD1 or TRBD2 (5 bases each). CDR3 length: 17 residues. Germline CDR1 and CDR2: MGHRA and YSYEKL. Between the trimmed V and J ends, which lost 5 bases and 1 base, there was a span of 17 bases. The CDR3 DNA is TGCGCCAGCAGCAGGTATACCGGGACGGGGAACACCGGGGAGCTGTTTTTT. Translated: CASSRYTGTGNTGELFF.

This clonotype was picked up many times. The rearrangement joins TRBV30 to TRBJ2-7; the match to TRBD1 covers 10 bases. CDR3 length: 13 amino acids. Germline values: CDR1 GTSNPN, CDR2 SVGIG (reference sequence). Trimming cost V 2 bases and J 5 bases; bases outside gene matches: 3. The CDR3 reads CAWSWTGGHEQYF. The CDR3 DNA reads as TGTGCCTGGAGTTGGACAGGGGGGCACGAGCAGTACTTC.

Regarding this clonotype: A clone one base away is much larger, so this may be a read error. No conserved phenylalanine or tryptophan is present at the end of the CDR3, so a read error is the likely explanation. The rearrangement uses TRBV27 and TRBJ2-1, with D unresolved. This CDR3 contains 14 residues. In germline, CDR1 is MNHEY, CDR2 SMNVEV (reference sequence). Between the trimmed V and J ends, which lost 3 bases and 0 bases, there was a span of 6 bases. CDR3 sequence reads: CASSLSHSYNEQFS. CDR3 DNA sequence: TGTGCCAGCAGTTTGTCCCACTCCTACAATGAGCAGTTCTCC.

Many counts were recorded for this clonotype. The rearrangement joins TRBV7-2 to TRBJ1-1; D unresolved. V was cut by 6 bases and J by 8 bases, with 22 bases left in between. This CDR3 spans 15 amino acids. Germline V gene lookup returns CDR1 SGHTA and CDR2 FQGNSA. DNA for the CDR3: TGTGCCAGCAGTCGTTCGTTGATAGAGCGTTCAGAAGCTTTCTTT. Its protein is CASSRSLIERSEAFF.

This clonotype was seen many times. V usage is TRBV12-3 or TRBV12-4 and J usage is TRBJ2-5, with D tentatively TRBD1 (5 bases). The V end was cut by 6 bases, the J end by 2 bases, with 16 bases between. The CDR3 is 15 amino acids. In DNA, the CDR3 is TGTGCCAGCAGAAAAGACAGCTTACTTCAAGAGACCCAGTACTTC. It is translated as CASRKDSLLQETQYF.

This clonotype was detected many times. The genes are TRBV7-2 and TRBJ2-3, with TRBD2 as a possible D gene (7 bases). Trimming shortened V by 4 bases and J by 1 base, and 15 bases separated the two germline ends. The CDR3 runs to 16 residues. The germline V gene encodes CDR1 SGHTA and CDR2 FQGNSA. The CDR3: CASSSRRGLGTDTQYF. In DNA form, the CDR3 reads TGTGCCAGCAGCTCCCGGCGGGGGCTCGGCACAGATACGCAGTATTTT.

This clonotype was recorded at least ten times. This chain joins TRBV19 and TRBJ2-3, with 11 bases lining up with TRBD2. In germline, CDR1 is LNHDA, CDR2 SQIVND (reference sequence). CDR3 length: 17 residues. The ends lost 5 bases at V and 4 bases at J; junction bases unmatched: 11. The CDR3 region is CASSAPGGTSGPDTQYF. The CDR3 nucleotides are TGTGCCAGTAGTGCGCCTGGCGGGACTAGCGGACCAGATACGCAGTATTTT.